The 10 T cell receptor beta chains listed next were all sequenced from one sample in a study of sequential checkpoint blockade in melanoma. Treatment meaning: randomized to nivolumab then ipilimumab (arm A) or the reverse (arm B). Using immunoSEQ multiplex PCR, the repertoire was profiled, and TCRdb retains in-frame clones only, with some absent. This table has about 22,000 clones, 55% to 70% appearing once. The input for sequencing was CD8+ T cells sorted from blood (inferred from file names), taken from a patient given nivolumab and ipilimumab in sequence. The source is a human donor with melanoma.

Concerning this clone: The junction differs from germline at one of its ends, possibly a read error. The genes are TRBV7-3 and TRBJ2-2; possible D gene TRBD2, 6 bases. The CDR3 has 12 residues. The germline V gene has CDR1 SGHTA and CDR2 FQGTGA. The CDR3 reads CASSEGGGELSF. Here the CDR3 DNA reads TGTGCCAGCAGCGAGGGTGGCGGGGAGCTGTCTTTT.

The rearrangement joins TRBV7-3 to TRBJ1-6; D might be TRBD1 (6 bases). Per germline, CDR1 SGHTA and CDR2 FQGTGA. The germline V and J ends were trimmed by 2 bases and 8 bases, with 7 bases remaining between them. The CDR3 extends over 13 amino acids. In nucleotides, the CDR3 is TGTGCCAGCAGCTTAGGGGGCCATTCACCCCTCCACTTT. Protein product: CASSLGGHSPLHF.

The chain joins TRBV19 to TRBJ1-1; D uncertain. Between the trimmed V and J ends, which lost 4 bases and 0 bases, there was a span of 6 bases. Germline V gene lookup returns CDR1 LNHDA and CDR2 SQIVND (reference sequence). There are 13 residues in the CDR3. The CDR3: CASSTVMNTEAFF. The CDR3 DNA sequence: TGTGCCAGTAGTACAGTTATGAACACTGAAGCTTTCTTT.

In regard to this clone: Other DNA sequences in the same sample also yield this CDR3. The chain recombines TRBV6-4 with TRBJ2-2; 8 bases are shared with TRBD1. The CDR3 totals 15 residues. CDR1 and CDR2 from the germline V gene are MRHNA and SNTAGT. The ends lost 4 bases at V and 3 bases at J; junction bases unmatched: 4. CDR3 nucleotide sequence: TGTGCCAGCAGTGTAACAGGGGGAGACACCGGGGAGCTGTTTTTT. Translating it yields CASSVTGGDTGELFF.

The chain uses TRBV14 and TRBJ2-5, with 8 bases aligning to TRBD1. V gave up 3 bases and J gave up 4 bases; unmatched junction bases: 10. Germline V gene sequence: CDR1 SGHDN, CDR2 FVKESK. The CDR3 covers 16 residues. DNA of the CDR3: TGTGCCAGCAGCCAGAGGTCGGACAGGGCGCGAGAGACCCAGTACTTC. Residues: CASSQRSDRARETQYF.

In regard to this clone: One end of the junction is discordant with germline, which a read error may explain. V gene TRBV7-9 combines with J gene TRBJ2-7; 11 bases are shared with TRBD1. Germline V gene data show CDR1 as SEHNR and CDR2 as FQNEAQ (reference sequence). This CDR3 spans 14 amino acids. The CDR3 is CASAPGQGAYEQYF. The DNA of the CDR3 is TGCGCCAGCGCGCCGGGACAGGGGGCCTACGAGCAGTACTTC.

This clone was seen repeatedly, ten times or more. V and J are TRBV6-1 and TRBJ2-3; the match to TRBD1 covers 8 bases. Trimming removed 5 bases from V and 3 bases from J; junction bases left unmatched: 7. This CDR3 has 15 residues. Germline loops: CDR1 MNHNS, CDR2 SASEGT. The CDR3 nucleotides are TGTGCCAGCAGTCTACGACAGGGGTCAACAGATACGCAGTATTTT. Encoded protein: CASSLRQGSTDTQYF.

The rearrangement links TRBV27 to TRBJ2-7; D might be TRBD1 (5 bases). The V and J ends lost 8 bases and 6 bases respectively, with 11 bases between them. The CDR3 is 11 amino acids. Germline lookup yields CDR1 MNHEY and CDR2 SMNVEV (reference sequence). CDR3 in DNA: TGTGCCAGCTCCCAAGGGGCCGAGCAGTACGTC. It is translated as CASSQGAEQYV.

The CDR3 spells CASSEALLTSLLHTQYF. CDR3 DNA sequence: TGTGCCAGCAGTGAAGCGCTTCTTACTAGCTTATTACATACGCAGTATTTT. The chain combines TRBV2 with TRBJ2-3; the D gene is possibly TRBD2 (6 bases). The CDR3 totals 17 residues. CDR1 and CDR2 from the germline V gene are SNHLY and FYNNEI. The germline V and J ends were trimmed by 0 bases and 7 bases, with 20 bases remaining between them.

The chain links TRBV2 to TRBJ2-3; D uncertain. From germline, CDR1 is SNHLY and CDR2 FYNNEI. The germline V and J ends were trimmed by 6 bases and 2 bases, with 6 bases remaining between them. This CDR3 has 12 residues. The CDR3 is CASSQDTDTQYF. The CDR3 DNA is TGTGCCAGCAGCCAGGACACAGATACGCAGTATTTT.